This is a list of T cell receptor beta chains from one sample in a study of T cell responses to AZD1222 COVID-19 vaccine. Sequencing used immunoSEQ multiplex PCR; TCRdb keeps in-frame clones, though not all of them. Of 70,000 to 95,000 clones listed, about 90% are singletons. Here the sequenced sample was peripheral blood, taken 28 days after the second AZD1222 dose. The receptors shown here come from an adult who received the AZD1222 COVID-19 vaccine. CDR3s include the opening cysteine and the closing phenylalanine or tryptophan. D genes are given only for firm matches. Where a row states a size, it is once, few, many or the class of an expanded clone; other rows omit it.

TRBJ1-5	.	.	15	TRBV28	CASSPPTEWGQPQHF	TGTGCCAGCAGTCCCCCGACAGAGTGGGGTCAGCCCCAGCATTTT
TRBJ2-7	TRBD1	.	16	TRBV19	CASSMSTGASPWGQYF	TGTGCCAGTAGTATGAGTACAGGGGCCAGTCCATGGGGGCAGTACTTC
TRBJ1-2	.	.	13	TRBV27	CASRGGLGYGYTF	TGTGCCAGCAGGGGGGGGCTTGGCTATGGCTACACCTTC
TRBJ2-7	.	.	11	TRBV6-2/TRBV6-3	CASSHNYEQYF	TGTGCCAGCAGCCACAACTACGAGCAGTACTTC
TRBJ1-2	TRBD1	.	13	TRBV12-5	CASGFGQGGGYTF	TGTGCTAGTGGTTTTGGACAGGGAGGTGGCTACACCTTC
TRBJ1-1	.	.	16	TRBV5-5	CASSSHGGRANTEAFF	TGTGCCAGCAGCTCACACGGGGGGCGGGCTAACACTGAAGCTTTCTTT
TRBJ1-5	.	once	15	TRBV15	CATSREQGRNQPQHF	TGTGCCACCAGCAGAGAACAGGGTAGGAATCAGCCCCAGCATTTT
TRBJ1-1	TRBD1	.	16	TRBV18	CASSPQGTGKNTEAFF	TGTGCCAGCTCACCACAAGGGACAGGGAAGAACACTGAAGCTTTCTTT
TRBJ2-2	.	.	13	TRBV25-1	CASSFRGTGELFF	TGTGCCAGCAGTTTCCGAGGCACCGGGGAGCTGTTTTTT
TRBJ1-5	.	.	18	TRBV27	CASSPLRGIANSNQPQHF	TGTGCCAGCAGTCCGCTCAGGGGTATAGCGAATAGCAATCAGCCCCAGCATTTT
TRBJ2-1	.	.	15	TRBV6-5	CASSYTLGPNNEQFF	TGTGCCAGCAGTTACACCCTGGGGCCCAACAATGAGCAGTTCTTC
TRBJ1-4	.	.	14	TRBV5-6	CASSYYTTNEKLFF	TGTGCCAGCAGCTACTACACAACTAATGAAAAACTGTTTTTT
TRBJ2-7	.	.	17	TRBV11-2	CASSFSSTGTFGYEQYF	TGTGCCAGCAGCTTCAGCTCGACAGGCACCTTCGGCTACGAGCAGTACTTC
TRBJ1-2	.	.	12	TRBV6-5	CASSYLKGGYTF	TGTGCCAGCAGTTACTTAAAGGGCGGCTACACCTTC
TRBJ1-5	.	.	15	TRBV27	CASSLTPYSNQPQHF	TGTGCCAGCAGTTTAACCCCTTATAGCAATCAGCCCCAGCATTTT
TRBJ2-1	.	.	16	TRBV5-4	CASSLAPDSSYNEQFF	TGTGCCAGCAGCTTGGCCCCGGACAGCTCCTACAATGAGCAGTTCTTC
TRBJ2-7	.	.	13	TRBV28	CASSPGASYEQYF	TGTGCCAGCAGTCCGGGAGCCTCCTACGAGCAGTACTTC
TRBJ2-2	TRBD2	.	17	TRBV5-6	CASSLELAGGPAGELFF	TGTGCCAGCAGCTTGGAGCTAGCGGGAGGGCCAGCCGGGGAGCTGTTTTTT
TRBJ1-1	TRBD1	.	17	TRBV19	CASSPPRGQGAVTEAFF	TGTGCCAGTAGTCCACCGCGGGGACAGGGGGCTGTCACTGAAGCTTTCTTT
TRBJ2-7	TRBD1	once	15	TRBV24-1	CATSDHRDSSYEQYF	TGTGCCACCAGTGACCACCGGGACAGTTCCTACGAGCAGTACTTC
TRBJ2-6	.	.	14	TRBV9	CASSSRTSISVLTF	TGTGCCAGCAGCTCCCGGACATCTATATCCGTCCTGACTTTC
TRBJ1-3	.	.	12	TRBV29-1	CSAELSGNTIYF	TGCAGCGCTGAGCTTTCTGGAAACACCATATATTTT
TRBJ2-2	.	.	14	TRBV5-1	CASSLAGSPGELFF	TGCGCCAGCAGCTTGGCCGGTTCTCCCGGGGAGCTGTTTTTT
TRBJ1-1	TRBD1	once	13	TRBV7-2	CASSFTGVTEAFF	TGTGCCAGCAGCTTCACAGGGGTGACTGAAGCTTTCTTT
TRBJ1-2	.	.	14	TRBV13	CASSLGRRGYGYTF	TGTGCCAGCAGCTTAGGCCGAAGGGGCTATGGCTACACCTTC
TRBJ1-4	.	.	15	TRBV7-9	CASTQGSGKNEKLFF	TGTGCCAGCACCCAGGGGTCGGGGAAGAATGAAAAACTGTTTTTT
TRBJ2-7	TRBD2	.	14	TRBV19	CASSKTSESFEQYF	TGTGCCAGTAGTAAGACTAGCGAATCCTTCGAGCAGTACTTC
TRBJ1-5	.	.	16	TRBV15	CATSTGLGQMASPQHF	TGTGCCACCAGCACAGGTTTGGGTCAGATGGCTTCGCCCCAGCATTTT
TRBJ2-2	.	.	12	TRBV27	CASSLGGGELFF	TGTGCCAGCAGTCTGGGTGGCGGGGAGCTGTTTTTT
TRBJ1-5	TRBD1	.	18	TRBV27	CASSPDRSGAYSNQPQHF	TGTGCCAGCAGCCCGGACAGGTCTGGTGCATATAGCAATCAGCCCCAGCATTTT
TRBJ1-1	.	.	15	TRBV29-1	CSVEYWSRVGTEAFF	TGCAGCGTTGAATATTGGAGCAGGGTAGGGACTGAAGCTTTCTTT
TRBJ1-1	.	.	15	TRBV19	CASSIDAGRNTEAFF	TGTGCCAGTAGTATAGATGCAGGGAGGAACACTGAAGCTTTCTTT
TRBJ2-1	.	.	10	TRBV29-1	CSVVYNEQFF	TGCAGCGTGGTCTACAATGAGCAGTTCTTC
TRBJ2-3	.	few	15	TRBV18	CASSPRGGSTDTQYF	TGTGCCAGCTCACCACGCGGCGGTAGCACAGATACGCAGTATTTT
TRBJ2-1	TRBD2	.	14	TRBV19	CASRLAGAYNEQFF	TGTGCCAGTAGACTAGCGGGGGCCTACAATGAGCAGTTCTTC
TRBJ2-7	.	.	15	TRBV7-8	CASSLGSRSSYEQYF	TGTGCCAGCAGCTTAGGATCCAGAAGCTCCTACGAGCAGTACTTC
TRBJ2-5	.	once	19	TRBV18	CASSPPWGPQMLYQETQYF	TGTGCCAGCTCACCACCATGGGGGCCGCAGATGTTGTACCAAGAGACCCAGTACTTC
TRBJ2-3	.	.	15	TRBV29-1	CSVGRDIEPSDTQYF	TGCAGCGTTGGGAGGGACATCGAACCTTCAGATACGCAGTATTTT
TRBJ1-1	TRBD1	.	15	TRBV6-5	CASRWGQGSVTEAFF	TGTGCCAGCAGATGGGGACAGGGATCGGTCACTGAAGCTTTCTTT
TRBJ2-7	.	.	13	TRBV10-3	CATADTLDYEQYF	TGTGCCACCGCGGACACCCTGGATTACGAGCAGTACTTC
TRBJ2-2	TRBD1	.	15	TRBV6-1	CASSEDRGGTGELFF	TGTGCCAGCAGTGAAGACAGGGGCGGAACCGGGGAGCTGTTTTTT
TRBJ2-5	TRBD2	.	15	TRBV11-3	CASSPGTRSGETQYF	TGTGCCAGCAGCCCGGGGACTAGGAGTGGAGAGACCCAGTACTTC
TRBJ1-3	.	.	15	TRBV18	CASSPSVLSGNTIYF	TGTGCCAGCTCACCATCTGTTCTCTCTGGAAACACCATATATTTT
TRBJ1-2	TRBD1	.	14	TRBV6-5	CASKGTGSDYGYTF	TGTGCCAGCAAGGGGACAGGGTCTGACTATGGCTACACCTTC
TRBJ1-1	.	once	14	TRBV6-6	CASSTEGGRAEAFF	TGTGCCAGCAGTACTGAAGGCGGCCGGGCTGAAGCTTTCTTT